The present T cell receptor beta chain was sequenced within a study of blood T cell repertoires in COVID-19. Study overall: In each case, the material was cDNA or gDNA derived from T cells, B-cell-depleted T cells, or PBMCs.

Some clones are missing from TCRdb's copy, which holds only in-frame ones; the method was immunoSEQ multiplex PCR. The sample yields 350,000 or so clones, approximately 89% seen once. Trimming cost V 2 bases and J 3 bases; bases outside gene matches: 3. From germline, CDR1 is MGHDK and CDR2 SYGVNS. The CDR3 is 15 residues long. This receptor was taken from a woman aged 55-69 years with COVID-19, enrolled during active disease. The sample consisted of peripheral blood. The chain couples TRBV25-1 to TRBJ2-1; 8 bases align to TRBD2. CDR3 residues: CASSEGGTSYNEQFF. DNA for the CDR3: TGTGCCAGCAGTGAAGGTGGGACTAGCTACAATGAGCAGTTCTTC. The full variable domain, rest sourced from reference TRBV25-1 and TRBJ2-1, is EADIYQTPRYLVIGTGKKITLECSQTMGHDKMYWYQQDPGMELHLIHYSYGVNSTEKGDLSSESTVSRIRTEHFPLTLESARPSHTSQYLCASSEGGTSYNEQFFGPGTRLTVL.